The 10 T cell receptor beta chains below come from one sample, sequenced in a study of response to subunit inactivated influenza vaccine. TCRdb ran MiXCR on the RT-PCR reads and lists one entry per CDR3 protein. There are 530,000 or so distinct CDR3 sequences in the sample; around 15% occur only once, and approximately 10% lies in the top ten. The sequencing used PBMCs from blood, collected 11 to 12 days after vaccination. The source of these receptors is a man aged 45-65 years who received an inactivated influenza vaccine.

The sample holds a few counts of this clonotype. The gene calls are TRBV7-1 and TRBJ2-1; TRBD2 matches at 10 bases. TRBV7-1 is reported as an ORF; its role is uncertain. The CDR3 has 17 residues. The junction had 14 bases not matched to a gene; V was cut back by 3 bases and J by 9 bases. The CDR3 protein is CASSSRTATSGKGEQFF. In nucleotides, the CDR3 is TGTGCCAGCAGCTCTCGGACAGCTACTAGCGGGAAGGGTGAGCAGTTCTTC.

This clonotype was counted only a few times. CDR3 protein: CASSTTEAGTQYF. CDR3 DNA: TGTGCCAGCAGCACGACGGAGGCAGGGACGCAGTATTTT. The V and J genes are TRBV3-1 and TRBJ2-3; the D gene could be TRBD1 or TRBD2 (5 bases each). CDR1 and CDR2 from the germline V gene are LGHDT and YNNKEL (reference sequence). V was pared by 5 bases and J by 9 bases, with 15 bases between. CDR3 length equals 13 residues.

This clonotype came up a few times. V usage is TRBV12-3 or TRBV12-4 and J usage is TRBJ1-1; D gene ambiguous. Trimming stripped 3 bases from V and 4 bases from J, with 15 bases between. CDR3 size: 15 residues. CDR3: CASSFGGWAGTEAFF. The CDR3, as DNA: TGTGCCAGCAGTTTTGGAGGGTGGGCGGGCACTGAAGCTTTCTTT.

This clonotype has just a few counts. The V and J genes are TRBV20-1 and TRBJ2-1, with 10 bases aligning to TRBD1. The length of the CDR3 is 12 residues. J lost 7 bases, V lost 8 bases, and 5 bases had no gene match. Germline CDR1 and CDR2: DFQATT and SNEGSKA (reference sequence). This CDR3 reads CSCGQGGNEQFF. The DNA of the CDR3 is TGCAGTTGCGGACAGGGGGGGAATGAGCAGTTCTTC.

The rearrangement links TRBV6-2 or TRBV6-3 to TRBJ2-1; 12 nucleotides agree with TRBD2. The CDR3 is 17 amino acids. Trimming took 6 bases from V and 5 from J; bases not matched to a gene: 11. CDR1 and CDR2 from the germline V gene are MNHEY and SVGEGT. CDR3 residues: CASRSNRLAGANNEQFF. The CDR3 DNA reads TGTGCCAGCAGATCCAATAGACTAGCGGGGGCTAACAATGAGCAGTTCTTC.

Only a few counts were recorded for this clonotype. The J gene is TRBJ1-6, the V gene TRBV6-4; a possible D gene is TRBD1 (6 bases). CDR1 MRHNA and CDR2 SNTAGT come from the germline V gene. The V gene lost 2 bases and the J gene lost 4 bases, with 12 bases spanning the gap. CDR3 length: 16 residues. As DNA, the CDR3 is TGTGCCAGCAGTGACCCTATGACAGGATATAATTCACCCCTCCACTTT. It codes for CASSDPMTGYNSPLHF.

A few counts support this clonotype. This chain links TRBV6-2 or TRBV6-3 with TRBJ1-1; no clear D gene. The V gene lost 4 bases and the J gene lost 1 base, with 19 bases spanning the gap. The CDR3 runs to 17 residues. Germline V gives CDR1 MNHEY, CDR2 SVGEGT. This CDR3 reads CASSSPDGSFSNTEAFF. The CDR3 DNA reads TGTGCCAGCAGTTCCCCTGACGGATCTTTTTCGAACACTGAAGCTTTCTTT.

The chain couples TRBV19 to TRBJ2-1, with D uncertain. There are 16 residues in the CDR3. V dropped 0 bases and J dropped 6 bases, with 15 bases sitting between them. Germline V gene sequence: CDR1 LNHDA, CDR2 SQIVND (reference sequence). In DNA, the CDR3 is TGTGCCAGTAGTATAGAACAGACCCTATCCGGCAATGAGCAGTTCTTC. This encodes CASSIEQTLSGNEQFF.

There are a few counts of this clonotype. The J gene is TRBJ1-1, the V gene TRBV19; the D gene is possibly TRBD1 (6 bases). This CDR3 has 14 amino acids. V was shortened by 4 bases and J by 6 bases, with 15 bases between the two germline ends. Germline V gene lookup returns CDR1 LNHDA and CDR2 SQIVND (reference sequence). CDR3 DNA sequence: TGTGCCAGTAGTACCCCGGGACATACGGCTGAAGCTTTCTTT. Translated, it gives CASSTPGHTAEAFF.

This clonotype was counted a few times. The J gene is TRBJ2-5, the V gene TRBV28, with 10 bases that match TRBD1. Per the germline V gene, CDR1 is MDHEN and CDR2 is SYDVKM. The CDR3 is 18 residues long. The V and J ends lost 3 bases and 4 bases, in that order; junction bases with no gene match: 14. This CDR3 reads CASSFWTGGKREVETQYF. CDR3 nucleotides: TGTGCCAGCAGTTTCTGGACAGGGGGAAAAAGGGAGGTAGAGACCCAGTACTTC. The full variable domain, in which reference TRBV28 and TRBJ2-5 provide the parts outside the CDR3, is DVKVTQSSRYLVKRTGEKVFLECVQDMDHENMFWYRQDPGLGLRLIYFSYDVKMKEKGDIPEGYSVSREKKERFSLILESASTNQTSMYLCASSFWTGGKREVETQYFGPGTRLLVL.